Below, 26 T cell receptor beta chains from the same sample are listed, as sequenced in a study of tumor and adjacent non-tumor tissue in lung cancer. RNA was extracted from bulk tissue without any cell sorting. More than 3 cm separated this lung sample from the edge of the tumor. TCRbeta libraries were built with three rounds of nested PCR, modified from ARM-PCR. TCRdb passed the multiplex PCR reads through MiXCR, listing each CDR3 protein once. Seen here are some 80,000 distinct CDR3 sequences, over 65% observed once, and the top ten hold around 40%. The sample taken for sequencing was distant non-tumor lung tissue. The receptors here all came from a man aged 65 to 79 with non-small cell lung cancer.

The chain recombines TRBV29-1 with TRBJ2-3; no clear D gene. CDR3 size: 14 residues. Germline V gene data show CDR1 as SQVTM and CDR2 as ANQGSEA. CDR3 loop: CNADGIGSTDTQYF. The CDR3, as DNA: TGCAACGCTGATGGTATTGGGAGCACAGATACGCAGTATTTT.

This clonotype came up once. The chain combines TRBV5-1 with TRBJ2-3, with TRBD2 matching over 9 bases. CDR3 length: 15 residues. Germline assignment: CDR1 SGHRS and CDR2 YFSETQ. The CDR3 is CTGSLERGERDTQYF. CDR3 bases: TGCACCGGCAGCTTGGAGCGGGGGGAGAGAGATACGCAGTATTTT.

About this clonotype: The CDR3 ends on some other residue instead of the conserved phenylalanine or tryptophan, so this is likely a read error. Because the CDR3's place on the DNA is in doubt, the DNA is left out and the CDR3 is given as listed by TCRdb. This rearrangement joins TRBV6-2 or TRBV6-3 to TRBJ2-1. Termini included, the CDR3 measures 16 amino acids. Germline V CDR1 and CDR2: MNHEY, SVGEGT. The CDR3 loop is CASTPKVGNSWNEQFC.

As for this clonotype: Germline and junction disagree at one end, which may indicate a read error. The rearrangement joins TRBV6-5 to TRBJ2-3, with no clear D. CDR1 and CDR2 from the germline V gene are MNHEY and SVGAGI. The CDR3 is 12 amino acids. This chain's CDR3 is CACRSLTDTQYF. For the CDR3, the DNA is TGTGCCTGCAGGAGCTTGACAGATACGCAGTATTTT.

This clonotype was detected a few times. This sequence joins TRBV28 and TRBJ2-7, with D unclear. V lost 2 bases and J lost 3, with 14 bases in between. This CDR3 is 15 amino acids long. Germline-derived CDR1 and CDR2 are MDHEN and SYDVKM. The CDR3 loop reads CASSLGQFVYYEQYF. For the CDR3, the DNA is TGTGCCAGCAGTTTAGGTCAGTTTGTCTACTACGAGCAGTACTTC.

This clonotype was observed a single time. It is likely a read error, because the conserved phenylalanine at the end of the CDR3 is missing. CDR3 in DNA: TGTGCCAGCATCTTAGGCCTCTTAGAGGGAGATAGAAATGAGCAGTTCTTG. It specifies CASILGLLEGDRNEQFL. The V and J genes are TRBV11-3 and TRBJ2-1; TRBD2 is a possible D gene (5 bases). This CDR3 comprises 17 residues. Germline V lookup: CDR1 SGHNT, CDR2 YENEEA.

The CDR3 DNA is TGTGCCAGCGGACATGACGTTGGGGGGGCGCAGTCTGGGGCCAACGTCCTGACTTTC. It is translated as CASGHDVGGAQSGANVLTF. This chain links TRBV11-3 with TRBJ2-6; D may be TRBD2 (7 bases). Germline CDR1 and CDR2: SGHNT and YENEEA. CDR3 length equals 19 residues. V gave up 8 bases and J gave up 1 base, with 24 bases separating them.

This chain connects TRBV6-5 to TRBJ1-6; the D is unclear. Germline loops: CDR1 MNHEY, CDR2 SVGAGI. This CDR3 is built from 14 residues. The V gene lost 10 bases and the J gene lost 0 bases, with 10 bases spanning the gap. The CDR3 region has the DNA TGTGCCACCAGATGGGTCTCCTATAATTCACCCCTCCACTTT. Translation gives CATRWVSYNSPLHF.

The rearrangement links TRBV10-3 to TRBJ1-5; possibly TRBD1 for D (6 bases). CDR3 length: 16 residues. Germline CDR1 and CDR2: ENHRY and SYGVKD. V lost 10 bases to trimming and J lost 2 bases, with 21 bases between them. In DNA, the CDR3 is TGTGCCAACGGAAGTGGGGGCGTCTCTGGCAATCAGCCCCAGCATTTT. Translated, it gives CANGSGGVSGNQPQHF.

This clonotype appeared a single time. At one boundary the junction diverges from the germline segment, which might be a read error. The V and J genes are TRBV11-2 and TRBJ2-6, with D possibly being TRBD1 (5 bases). The germline CDR1 and CDR2 sequences are SGHAT and FQNNGV. The CDR3 spans 15 residues. The DNA of the CDR3 is TGTGACAGCAGCTTAGAAGGCTCTGGGGCCAACGTACTGACTTTC. It encodes CDSSLEGSGANVLTF.

With regard to this clonotype: A read error may account for a junction end that differs from germline. The chain couples TRBV5-5 to TRBJ1-1, with D tentatively TRBD1 (5 bases). This CDR3 region has 14 residues. The germline CDR1 and CDR2 sequences are SGHKS and YYEKEE (reference sequence). The CDR3 here is CASSRTRVNTEAFF. Here the CDR3 DNA reads TGTGCCAGCAGCAGGACACGCGTGAATACTGAAGCTTTCTTT.

Notes on this clonotype: One junction end does not reproduce the germline sequence, and a read error may be involved. This chain uses TRBV29-1 with TRBJ1-4, with D possibly being TRBD1 (6 bases). The CDR3 totals 13 residues. In germline, CDR1 is SQVTM, CDR2 ANQGSEA. CDR3: CSVEDPKTGGLLF. CDR3 in DNA: TGCAGCGTTGAAGATCCCAAGACAGGTGGACTGCTTTTT.

This sequence joins TRBV12-3 or TRBV12-4 and TRBJ2-2, with 8 bases lining up with TRBD2. The length of the CDR3 is 15 residues. After removal of 2 bases from V and 6 bases from J, the junction contained 5 bases not matched to a gene. The CDR3 reads CASSLKPAGAGELFF. Written as DNA, the CDR3 is TGTGCCAGCAGTTTAAAACCAGCGGGGGCCGGGGAGCTGTTTTTT.

Turning to this clonotype: An end of the junction differs from the germline gene, which may be a read error. The chain couples TRBV11-2 to TRBJ1-6; 7 bases match TRBD1. From germline, CDR1 is SGHAT and CDR2 FQNNGV. CDR3 length: 18 residues. The CDR3 here is CANSSRQGGSYYNSPLHF. For the CDR3, the DNA is TGTGCCAACAGCTCACGACAGGGAGGAAGTTACTATAATTCACCCCTCCACTTT.

Regarding this clonotype: One end of the junction does not line up with germline, which may come from a read error. V usage is TRBV10-1 and J usage is TRBJ2-2, with D perhaps assigned TRBD1 or TRBD2 (5 bases each). The germline V gene has CDR1 WNHNN and CDR2 SYGVQD (reference sequence). The CDR3 is made up of 15 amino acids. CDR3 DNA sequence: TGCGTCAGCAGTGTAGGGACGTCGAACACCGGGGAGCTGTTTTTT. Residues: CVSSVGTSNTGELFF.

This chain uses TRBV11-2 with TRBJ2-1, with D possibly matching TRBD1 (6 bases). This CDR3 has 15 residues. Per germline, CDR1 SGHAT and CDR2 FQNNGV. Between the trimmed V and J ends, which lost 6 bases and 4 bases, there was a span of 16 bases. As DNA, the CDR3 is TGTGCCAGCAGTATATGGGGACAACCATACAATGAGCAGTTCTTC. It encodes CASSIWGQPYNEQFF.

This clonotype has at least ten counts. The J gene is TRBJ1-2, the V gene TRBV29-1; no firm D call. The CDR3 is 15 residues long. The V end was cut by 4 bases, the J end by 3 bases, with 18 bases between. CDR1 is SQVTM and CDR2 is ANQGSEA in the germline V gene. The DNA of the CDR3 is TGCAGCGTTGGGAGGGTGGCGGACCCAGACTATGGCTACACCTTC. This sequence encodes CSVGRVADPDYGYTF.

This clonotype has a count of ten or more. The chain uses TRBV12-3 or TRBV12-4 and TRBJ1-5; TRBD1 matches 12 bases. This CDR3 has 14 residues. Trimming cost V 6 bases and J 7 bases; bases outside gene matches: 4. CDR3 protein: CASSPGTGGQPQHF. CDR3 DNA sequence: TGTGCCAGCAGCCCCGGGACAGGGGGCCAGCCCCAGCATTTT.

This clonotype occurred once. One end of the junction does not line up with germline, which may come from a read error. The CDR3 loop is CSVEDGPNYGYTF. The CDR3 bases are TGCAGCGTCGAAGACGGTCCTAACTATGGCTACACCTTC. V and J are TRBV29-1 and TRBJ1-2; no reliable D call. The CDR3 totals 13 residues. CDR1 is SQVTM, CDR2 ANQGSEA, per germline.

The table lists this clonotype with a count of one. At one boundary the junction diverges from the germline segment, which might be a read error. The V and J genes are TRBV6-6 and TRBJ2-1; D is uncertain. Germline values: CDR1 MNHNY, CDR2 SVGAGI (reference sequence). The CDR3 is 20 amino acids. The CDR3 protein is CVSSYIGLTDIFSSYNEQFF. The DNA of the CDR3 is TGTGTCAGCAGTTACATAGGGCTTACGGATATCTTTAGCTCCTACAATGAGCAGTTCTTC.

With respect to this clonotype: A junction boundary mismatches the germline segment, possibly from a read error. The V gene is TRBV11-2, the J gene TRBJ2-4; D is possibly TRBD2 (5 bases). Germline loops: CDR1 SGHAT, CDR2 FQNNGV. The CDR3 length is 14 residues. CDR3 sequence (DNA): TGTGCCAGCAGCTTAACGGCTACACTAGACATTCACTACTTC. Its protein product is CASSLTATLDIHYF.

Of note for this clonotype: Relative to the germline gene, one junction end is altered; a read error may explain this. CDR3 nucleotides: TGTAGCGCATGGGGCCAGGGCCTCGAAGCTTTCTTT. Translated, it gives CSAWGQGLEAFF. The chain employs TRBV29-1 and TRBJ1-1, with D perhaps matching TRBD1 (5 bases). This CDR3 is 12 amino acids long. Germline V gene sequence: CDR1 SQVTM, CDR2 ANQGSEA.

With respect to this clonotype: One junction end disagrees with the germline gene, perhaps due to a read error. This chain links TRBV6-1 with TRBJ2-1; 8 nucleotides agree with TRBD1. The germline CDR1 and CDR2 sequences are MNHNS and SASEGT. The CDR3 contains 14 residues. The CDR3 protein is CAGSGTGELNEQFF. CDR3 DNA: TGTGCCGGCAGTGGGACAGGAGAATTGAATGAGCAGTTCTTC.

Remarks on this clonotype: This may arise from a read error, as a much more abundant clone is one base away. The chain joins TRBV5-5 to TRBJ2-5, with TRBD2 matching over 8 bases. Germline-derived CDR1 and CDR2 are SGHKS and YYEKEE (reference sequence). The ends lost 0 bases at V and 4 bases at J; junction bases unmatched: 8. The CDR3 totals 16 residues. The CDR3 spells CASSLEVSGGRETQYF. CDR3 nucleotide sequence: TGTGCCAGCAGCTTGGAGGTATCGGGAGGGCGAGAGACCCAGTACTTC.

About this clonotype itself: The junction does not match germline at one end; this may be a read error. The chain joins TRBV11-3 to TRBJ1-2, with D hard to call. CDR1 and CDR2 from the germline V gene are SGHNT and YENEEA. The CDR3 consists of 15 residues. The CDR3 reads CTTSLEHGRTYGYTF. CDR3 nucleotide sequence: TGTACCACCAGCTTAGAACACGGACGGACCTATGGCTACACTTTC.

As for this clonotype: A much more abundant neighbour one base away suggests this may be a read error. The chain recombines TRBV7-9 with TRBJ1-1, with D unclear. This CDR3 region has 14 residues. Germline lookup yields CDR1 SEHNR and CDR2 FQNEAQ (reference sequence). The ends were cut back, 4 bases at V and 5 bases at J, with 14 bases in the middle. Here the CDR3 reads CASSSSGFQTEAFF. CDR3 in DNA: TGTGCCAGCAGCTCATCCGGGTTTCAAACTGAAGCTTTCTTT.